This T cell receptor (beta chain) is drawn from a study of vaccination effects on CD4 cells after COVID-19. Antigen-specific CD4+ T cell clonotypes were called by their expansion after viral peptide-pool culture in ViraFEST. Once cultured for around 11 days, the cells underwent separation to obtain CD4+ T cells. The vaccine recipients had no prior SARS-CoV-2 infection, with negative nucleocapsid antibodies. It was on days 3 and 7 that half the medium was replaced with IL-2 medium. Some clones are missing from TCRdb's copy, which holds only in-frame ones; the method was immunoSEQ multiplex PCR. Altogether about 61,000 clones are present, 80% to 90% being singletons, with the ten largest covering roughly 2.7%. As to this clone: As yet, its antigen is unknown.

The sequencing used CD4+ T cells from PBMCs cultured with HCoV-229E spike peptides, collected before COVID-19 vaccination. This clonotype was sampled from a human donor who received a COVID-19 vaccine.

The DNA of the CDR3 is TGTGCCAGTAGTACCCCTACCGTGAACTATGGCTACACCTTC. Its translation is CASSTPTVNYGYTF. The genes are TRBV19 and TRBJ1-2; D call uncertain. CDR1 is LNHDA and CDR2 is SQIVND in the germline V gene (reference sequence). Trimming shortened V by 4 bases and J by 2 bases, and 11 bases separated the two germline ends. This CDR3 contains 14 residues. Filled out from reference TRBV19 and TRBJ1-2, the complete variable domain reads DGGITQSPKYLFRKEGQNVTLSCEQNLNHDAMYWYRQDPGQGLRLIYYSQIVNDFQKGDIAEGYSVSREKKESFPLTVTSAQKNPTAFYLCASSTPTVNYGYTFGSGTRLTVV.